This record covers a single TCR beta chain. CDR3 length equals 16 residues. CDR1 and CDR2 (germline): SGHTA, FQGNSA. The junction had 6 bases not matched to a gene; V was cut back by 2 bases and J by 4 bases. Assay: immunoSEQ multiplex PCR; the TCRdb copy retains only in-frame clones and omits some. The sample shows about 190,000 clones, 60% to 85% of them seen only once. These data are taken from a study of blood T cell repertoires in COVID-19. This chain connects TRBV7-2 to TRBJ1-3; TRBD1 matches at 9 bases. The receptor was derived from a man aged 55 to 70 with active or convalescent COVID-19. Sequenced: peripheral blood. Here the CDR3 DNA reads TGTGCCAGCAGCTTAAGACAGGGGGGATCGGGAAACACCATATATTTT. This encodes CASSLRQGGSGNTIYF.